A single sample is the source of the 5 T cell receptor beta chains below, sequenced in a study of T-cell memory formation after mild COVID-19. TCRdb fed the 5' RACE reads into MiXCR, producing one record per CDR3 protein. This sample has about 410,000 distinct CDR3 sequences, with about a sixth found just once. What was sequenced was PBMCs or a T cell subset sorted from them (not recorded which). The origin of the receptors is a man between 18 and 35 years old who had mild COVID-19 (a few samples of this study predate the infection). Cell type and time point are not known.

The chain joins TRBV20-1 to TRBJ2-7, with 7 bases aligning to TRBD2. J was trimmed by 3 bases and V by 3 bases; bases with no gene match: 11. Germline CDR1 and CDR2: DFQATT and SNEGSKA (reference sequence). The CDR3 covers 15 residues. DNA for the CDR3: TGCAGTGCTAGGGGCGGGGCAGCGGGGATCTACGAGCAGTACTTC. Amino acid sequence: CSARGGAAGIYEQYF.

The chain links TRBV18 to TRBJ1-1, with a weak D call TRBD1 (6 bases). Per germline, CDR1 KGHSH and CDR2 LQKENI. The CDR3 spans 18 residues. Trimming took 2 bases from V and 1 from J, leaving 20 bases between them. CDR3 in amino acids: CASSPSEITRGQNTEAFF. The DNA of the CDR3 is TGTGCCAGCTCACCAAGTGAAATAACACGGGGGCAGAACACTGAAGCTTTCTTT.

This clonotype was detected only a few times. The V call is TRBV6-2 or TRBV6-3, the J call TRBJ2-7; D gene unclear. Looked up from germline, CDR1 is MNHEY and CDR2 is SVGEGT. The V end lost 6 bases, the J end lost 4 bases, and 13 bases lay between the germline ends. This CDR3 region has 13 residues. CDR3 nucleotide sequence: TGTGCCAGCAGCGCCCAGCGAATTTACGAGCAGTACGTC. This gives the protein CASSAQRIYEQYV.

The gene calls are TRBV28 and TRBJ2-5; unclear D gene. The CDR3 runs 13 residues. CDR1 MDHEN and CDR2 SYDVKM come from the germline V gene. The ends were cut back, 3 bases at V and 4 bases at J, with 9 bases in the middle. The DNA of the CDR3 is TGTGCCAGCAGTTTGATAGGGCTAGAGACCCAGTACTTC. Translating gives CASSLIGLETQYF.

This clonotype came up a few times. The CDR3: CASSYSNIQYF. In DNA form, the CDR3 reads TGTGCCAGCAGTTACTCGAACATTCAGTACTTC. The chain joins TRBV6-5 to TRBJ2-4; D not resolved. Germline CDR1 MNHEY, CDR2 SVGAGI. There are 11 residues in the CDR3. V was cut by 0 bases and J by 7 bases, with 1 base left in between.